This T cell receptor (beta chain) was captured by sequencing in a study of T cell changes during pregnancy in multiple sclerosis. Trimming shortened V by 4 bases and J by 7 bases, and 13 bases separated the two germline ends. The CDR3 totals 14 residues. Germline V gene lookup returns CDR1 SGHTA and CDR2 FQGNSA. Only in-frame clones appear in the TCRdb table, and some are missing; sequencing was by immunoSEQ multiplex PCR. The data show tens of thousands of clones, roughly 94% seen once. The V call is TRBV7-2, the J call TRBJ2-2; weak D call: TRBD1 (6 bases). The TCR originated in a female donor in good health, enrolled as a control in a pregnancy study. This specimen was peripheral blood, taken in the second trimester of pregnancy. In nucleotides, the CDR3 is TGTGCCAGCAGCTATTCACAGGGTAACGGGGAGCTGTTTTTT. Amino acids: CASSYSQGNGELFF.